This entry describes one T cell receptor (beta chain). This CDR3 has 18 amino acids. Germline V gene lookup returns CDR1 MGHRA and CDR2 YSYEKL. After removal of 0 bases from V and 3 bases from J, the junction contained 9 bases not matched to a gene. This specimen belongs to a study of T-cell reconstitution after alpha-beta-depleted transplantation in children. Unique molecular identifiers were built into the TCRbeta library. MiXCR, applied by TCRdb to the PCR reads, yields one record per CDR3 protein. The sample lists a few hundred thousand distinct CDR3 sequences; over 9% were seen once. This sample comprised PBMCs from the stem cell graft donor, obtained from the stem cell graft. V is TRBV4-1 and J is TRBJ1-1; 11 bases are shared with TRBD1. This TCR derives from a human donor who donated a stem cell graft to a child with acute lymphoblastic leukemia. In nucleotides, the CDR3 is TGCGCCAGCAGCCAAGATTTCGGACAGGGGGCTCTGTACACTGAAGCTTTCTTT. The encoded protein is CASSQDFGQGALYTEAFF.